The following is a T cell receptor beta chain sequence with its context. The antigen is not known. Multiplex touch-down PCR with TRB-A/B primers amplified rearranged V-D-J TRB sequences. From the multiplex PCR reads, TCRdb called clonotypes with MiXCR, one entry per CDR3 protein. The table records roughly 2,000 distinct CDR3 sequences, roughly 24% of them present only once. This specimen comes from a study of T cell repertoires in aging, cancer and after chemotherapy. Overall study results and limits: No conclusions about immunological memory after chemotherapy can be drawn from the repertoire data.

TCR beta rearrangements were amplified from peripheral blood genomic DNA. In germline, CDR1 is SEHNR, CDR2 FQNEAQ (reference sequence). CDR3 length: 15 residues. V shed 5 bases and J 4 bases; nucleotides not matched to a gene: 9. Sequencing was done on a sample of blood. The receptor's source is a human donor with a solid tumor. V gene TRBV7-9 combines with J gene TRBJ2-5; 8 bases agree with TRBD2. The CDR3 sequence: CASSPREGVRETQYF. DNA for the CDR3: TGTGCCAGCAGCCCTCGGGAGGGGGTCAGAGAGACCCAGTACTTC.